This entry features one T cell receptor (beta chain) sequence. The antigen is unknown. In each case, RNA was isolated and then reverse transcribed into cDNA as the sequencing template. Method: immunoSEQ multiplex PCR; TCRdb's copy keeps in-frame clones and lacks some. The profile covers approximately 200,000 clones, with 58% appearing a single time and 5% to 6% taken by the ten largest. The record originates from a study of CD8+ T cells in alopecia areata. Looking at the study overall: Tofacitinib administration persisted for 6 to 18 months, succeeded by 6 months off drug. General observations from the study: Especially in alopecia totalis/universalis, lesional scalp showed greater clonality than normal scalp did. Scalp sequencing captures resident alphabeta T cells of normal skin too.

The treatment denotes: oral pan-JAK inhibitor, 5-10 mg twice daily. Germline-derived CDR1 and CDR2 are MGHDK and SYGVNS. V lost 2 bases, J lost 7 bases, and 15 bases lay in between. The CDR3 extends over 15 amino acids. The chain is built from TRBV25-1 and TRBJ2-1; D may be TRBD2 (6 bases). The receptor was isolated from a human donor with alopecia areata. The source material was CD4+ T cells sorted from blood, sampled at week 24, from a patient treated with tofacitinib. CDR3 nucleotides: TGTGCCAGCAGTGAAATGCGGGACGTCCGGAATGAGCAGTTCTTC. Translating gives CASSEMRDVRNEQFF.